This T cell receptor beta chain comes out of a study of control samples from healthy donors and cancer patients (dated by TCRdb to 2018 to 2021). A remark on this clone: Its antigen is currently not known. No base quality values were provided; no much bigger clone lies one nucleotide off.

The library was obtained by the immunoSEQ multiplex PCR assay. The table was pulled from immuneACCESS by TCRdb, which kept in-frame rearrangements only. Such tables lose some clones; where checked, under half of the loss comes from unresolved V genes, and the rest has no known cause. The sample table lists tens of thousands of clones, 90% to 95% of them with a count of one. The leading ten clones occupy less than 2.5% of the sample. The TCR originated in a man aged 25 to 45 in good health. The sample comprised blood.

The nucleotides are TGTGCCAGCAGTTCTACTAGCGGGAGCGGGGACATTCAGTACTTC. This translates into CASSSTSGSGDIQYF. The chain links TRBV6-4 with TRBJ2-4; TRBD2 agrees with 11 junctional bases. The CDR3 sequence holds 15 residues, the cysteine and phenylalanine included. The entry retains the CDR3 DNA only, 45 bases that are in frame from base 1. According to the germline V gene, CDR1 reads MRHNA and CDR2 reads SNTAGT. The germline V end is reduced by 5 bases and the J end by 8 bases; junction bases left unmatched: 8.